The 14 T cell receptor beta chains reported below all come from one sample, sequenced in a study of T cell changes during pregnancy in multiple sclerosis. Here immunoSEQ multiplex PCR was the method, and the copy in TCRdb shows in-frame clones only, minus some. The data show 90,000 to 100,000 clones, with 94% seen just once and less than 2.5% held by the top ten. Sample: peripheral blood, taken in the third trimester of pregnancy. The receptors were sampled from a female donor with multiple sclerosis, enrolled in a pregnancy study.

J is TRBJ1-1 and V is TRBV14, with TRBD1 matching over 8 bases. V lost 3 bases, J lost 4 bases, and 4 bases stayed unmatched. CDR3 length: 14 amino acids. Germline assignment: CDR1 SGHDN and CDR2 FVKESK. CDR3 sequence: CASSQRQGSTEAFF. The CDR3 region has the DNA TGTGCCAGCAGCCAGCGACAGGGGAGCACTGAAGCTTTCTTT.

In this sample, this clone turned up once. The genes are TRBV9 and TRBJ2-2; the D is unclear. The germline CDR1 and CDR2 sequences are SGDLS and YYNGEE. The V and J ends lost 0 bases and 1 base respectively, with 10 bases between them. This CDR3 has 16 residues. The CDR3, as DNA: TGTGCCAGCAGCGTAGGTTGGCCCGAGAACACCGGGGAGCTGTTTTTT. This translates into CASSVGWPENTGELFF.

This chain uses TRBV5-1 with TRBJ2-1; TRBD2 aligns across 10 bases. V shed 3 bases, J shed 5 bases, and the junction held 5 bases outside the gene matches. Germline lookup yields CDR1 SGHRS and CDR2 YFSETQ. CDR3 size: 15 residues. The DNA for the CDR3 is TGCGCCAGCAGCTCCGGACTAGCGGAGAACAATGAGCAGTTCTTC. Its protein product is CASSSGLAENNEQFF.

This chain links TRBV9 with TRBJ2-1; 9 nucleotides align to TRBD1. With V trimmed by 4 bases and J by 5 bases, 7 bases remained unmatched. Germline lookup yields CDR1 SGDLS and CDR2 YYNGEE. This CDR3 comprises 15 residues. The CDR3 loop reads CASSSSGQGNNEQFF. The CDR3 bases are TGTGCCAGCAGCTCATCGGGACAGGGTAACAATGAGCAGTTCTTC.

The genes are TRBV11-3 and TRBJ2-7, with 7 bases identical to TRBD2. V shed 6 bases, J shed 5 bases, and the junction held 4 bases outside the gene matches. Germline CDR1 and CDR2: SGHNT and YENEEA. This CDR3 region has 12 residues. The CDR3 reads CASRGRAHEQYF. The CDR3 coding sequence is TGTGCCAGCAGGGGGAGGGCCCACGAGCAGTACTTC.

The rearrangement links TRBV5-6 to TRBJ2-1; 10 bases are shared with TRBD2. CDR3 size: 18 residues. CDR1 and CDR2 from the germline V gene are SGHDT and YYEEEE. Losses at the gene ends were 4 bases for V and 2 bases for J; bases not matched to a gene: 12. CDR3 loop: CASSPGGLAGEPYNEQFF. The CDR3 nucleotides read TGTGCCAGCAGCCCGGGAGGCCTAGCGGGAGAGCCCTACAATGAGCAGTTCTTC.

The chain has TRBV10-3 and TRBJ2-2, with TRBD1 matching over 9 bases. The CDR3 covers 15 residues. The germline V gene has CDR1 ENHRY and CDR2 SYGVKD. Unmatched junction bases numbered 12, after V lost 9 bases and J lost 7 bases. The DNA of the CDR3 is TGTGCCATTAGGACAGGGGCCAGTGCGGACGGGGAGCTGTTTTTT. Its translation is CAIRTGASADGELFF.

This chain connects TRBV6-5 to TRBJ1-1, with 7 nucleotides matching TRBD1. Germline trimming cut 0 bases from V and 1 base from J; bases unmatched to any gene: 5. This CDR3 comprises 16 residues. The germline V gene encodes CDR1 MNHEY and CDR2 SVGAGI. CDR3 bases: TGTGCCAGCAGTTACTCATGGACAGGAACGAACACTGAAGCTTTCTTT. This sequence encodes CASSYSWTGTNTEAFF.

The V gene is TRBV6-6, the J gene TRBJ1-1; tentative D call: TRBD1 (5 bases). V was clipped by 2 bases and J by 1 base, with 11 bases between them. The CDR3 spans 15 residues. CDR1 MNHNY and CDR2 SVGAGI come from the germline V gene (reference sequence). CDR3 in DNA: TGTGCCAGCAGTTACCCGGAGGGGAGGAACACTGAAGCTTTCTTT. Amino acid sequence: CASSYPEGRNTEAFF.

The V and J genes are TRBV19 and TRBJ2-7, with a weak D call TRBD2 (6 bases). Trimming removed 2 bases from V and 4 bases from J, with 9 bases in between. The CDR3 runs to 13 residues. Germline lookup yields CDR1 LNHDA and CDR2 SQIVND (reference sequence). In DNA form, the CDR3 reads TGTGCCAGTAGTATATTACGGGGGTACGAGCAGTACTTC. It specifies CASSILRGYEQYF.

CDR3 nucleotides: TGCGCCAGCAGCCTGGCGGGGGAGCAGTACTTC. Translation: CASSLAGEQYF. The chain is built from TRBV5-1 and TRBJ2-7, with TRBD2 as a possible D gene (6 bases). This CDR3 spans 11 amino acids. Germline V gene data show CDR1 as SGHRS and CDR2 as YFSETQ. The V end was cut by 4 bases, the J end by 7 bases, with 9 bases between.

The V gene is TRBV2, the J gene TRBJ2-7, with 10 nucleotides matching TRBD2. This CDR3 is 13 amino acids long. J was trimmed by 5 bases and V by 6 bases; bases with no gene match: 4. Germline CDR1 SNHLY, CDR2 FYNNEI. CDR3 DNA sequence: TGTGCCAGCAGGGGGACTAGCGAAAACGAGCAGTACTTC. Residues: CASRGTSENEQYF.

This clone was picked up one time. The chain has TRBV4-2 and TRBJ2-5, with D perhaps matching TRBD2 (6 bases). The CDR3 extends over 16 amino acids. Trimming left V 1 base short and J 5 bases short, with 17 bases between. Germline V gene sequence: CDR1 LGHNA, CDR2 YNFKEQ. The CDR3 nucleotides are TGTGCCAGCAGCCAAGGTTGGGACTCTACTCAGGAGACCCAGTACTTC. It codes for CASSQGWDSTQETQYF.

A single count supports this clone. The chain couples TRBV27 to TRBJ2-3; no clear D. V was clipped by 7 bases and J by 7 bases, with 9 bases between them. This CDR3 is 11 amino acids long. CDR1 and CDR2 (germline): MNHEY, SMNVEV (reference sequence). The CDR3 bases are TGTGCCAGCATTGGAGTAAATACGCAGTATTTT. This encodes CASIGVNTQYF.